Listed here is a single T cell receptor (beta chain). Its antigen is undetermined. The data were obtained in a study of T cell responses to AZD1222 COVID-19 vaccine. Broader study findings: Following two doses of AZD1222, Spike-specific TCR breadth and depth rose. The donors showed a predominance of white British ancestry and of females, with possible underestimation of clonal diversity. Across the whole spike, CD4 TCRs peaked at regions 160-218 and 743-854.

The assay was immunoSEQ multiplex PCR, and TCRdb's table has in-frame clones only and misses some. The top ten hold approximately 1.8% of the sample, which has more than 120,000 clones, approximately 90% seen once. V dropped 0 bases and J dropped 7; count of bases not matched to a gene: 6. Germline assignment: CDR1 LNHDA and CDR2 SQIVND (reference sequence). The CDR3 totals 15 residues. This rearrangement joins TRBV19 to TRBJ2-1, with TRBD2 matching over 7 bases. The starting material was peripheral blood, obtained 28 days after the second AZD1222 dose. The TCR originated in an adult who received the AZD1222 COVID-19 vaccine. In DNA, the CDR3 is TGTGCCAGTAGTATAGATGGGGGGGACCTGAATGAGCAGTTCTTC. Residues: CASSIDGGDLNEQFF.